This record looks at one T cell receptor (beta chain) sequence and its context. This sample is drawn from a study of blood T cell repertoires in COVID-19. Study-wide context: The United States, Italy and Spain were the sources of the acute and convalescent COVID-19 samples. T cells, B-cell-depleted T cells, or PBMCs supplied cDNA or gDNA.

Original data processing: It was from reference gene primer amplification that nucleated cell counts were estimated. TCRdb keeps only in-frame clones here, not all; method: immunoSEQ multiplex PCR. That table furnishes V, J and clone size, whereas the DNA furnished D and trimming. The sample holds some 100,000 clones, roughly nine tenths seen once. The trim removed 4 bases at V and 6 bases at J, leaving 10 bases unmatched. This CDR3 has 15 residues. In germline, CDR1 is SGHDT, CDR2 YYEEEE. This TCR was recovered from a man aged 45-65 years with acute or convalescent COVID-19. Sequencing was done on a sample of peripheral blood. The V gene is TRBV5-6, the J gene TRBJ1-2; 9 bases line up with TRBD1. Here the CDR3 reads CASSVGQGPLDGYTF. The DNA for the CDR3 is TGTGCCAGCAGCGTGGGACAGGGCCCCTTGGATGGCTACACCTTC.